What follows are 6 T cell receptor beta chains derived from one specimen sequenced in a study of radiation and T cells in renal cell carcinoma. Time point given: blood 4 weeks post-SBRT, at nephrectomy. Treatment: 15 Gy SBRT to primary tumor, nephrectomy 4 weeks later. The table came from immunoSEQ multiplex PCR; TCRdb's copy has only in-frame clones and leaves some out. The table includes approximately 170,000 clones, approximately 90% detected once. The sample here was blood, taken from a patient whose treatment included radiotherapy and nephrectomy. These receptors were obtained from a woman aged 45-60 years with renal cell carcinoma.

The chain uses TRBV7-2 and TRBJ2-2; D remains ambiguous. Trimming removed 4 bases at V and 1 base at J, with 10 bases between. Germline-derived CDR1 and CDR2 are SGHTA and FQGNSA. The CDR3 extends over 15 amino acids. CDR3 sequence: CASSSDGWNTGELFF. Written as DNA, the CDR3 is TGTGCCAGCAGCTCGGACGGATGGAACACCGGGGAGCTGTTTTTT.

J is TRBJ1-1 and V is TRBV10-2; D remains unclear. Trimming left V 0 bases short and J 4 bases short, with 12 bases between. Germline V lookup: CDR1 WSHSY, CDR2 SAAADI. The CDR3 has 15 residues. The CDR3 spells CASSESVKEGTEAFF. The CDR3 coding sequence is TGCGCCAGCAGTGAGTCGGTTAAGGAGGGCACTGAAGCTTTCTTT.

The V gene is TRBV6-1, the J gene TRBJ1-5, with 7 nucleotides matching TRBD1. V was pared by 7 bases and J by 0 bases, with 6 bases of the junction left unmatched. The CDR3 runs 15 residues. CDR1 MNHNS and CDR2 SASEGT come from the germline V gene. CDR3 in amino acids: CASTLDRSSNQPQHF. In DNA, the CDR3 is TGTGCCAGCACCCTGGACAGGTCTAGCAATCAGCCCCAGCATTTT.

V is TRBV5-6 and J is TRBJ1-1, with unresolved D. Per germline, CDR1 SGHDT and CDR2 YYEEEE. This CDR3 spans 12 amino acids. V dropped 0 bases and J dropped 11 bases, with 11 bases sitting between them. The CDR3 nucleotides are TGTGCCAGCAGCTTGGAAAGGGCACGGGCTTTCTTT. Residues: CASSLERARAFF.

Note on this clone: Additional DNA sequences in this sample encode the identical CDR3. The chain recombines TRBV25-1 with TRBJ2-5; 8 bases line up with TRBD2. The trim removed 3 bases at V and 4 bases at J, leaving 4 bases unmatched. The CDR3 has 14 amino acids. Germline values: CDR1 MGHDK, CDR2 SYGVNS. In nucleotides, the CDR3 is TGTGCCAGCAGTGATAATCGGGGGGGAGAGACCCAGTACTTC. This gives the protein CASSDNRGGETQYF.

The rearrangement joins TRBV19 to TRBJ1-5; a weak D match, TRBD1 (5 bases). This CDR3 is 13 amino acids long. The germline V and J ends were trimmed by 7 bases and 2 bases, with 9 bases remaining between them. Germline lookup yields CDR1 LNHDA and CDR2 SQIVND (reference sequence). The CDR3 DNA sequence: TGTGCCAGTACGGCGGGGCGCAATCAGCCCCAGCATTTT. Translation gives CASTAGRNQPQHF.